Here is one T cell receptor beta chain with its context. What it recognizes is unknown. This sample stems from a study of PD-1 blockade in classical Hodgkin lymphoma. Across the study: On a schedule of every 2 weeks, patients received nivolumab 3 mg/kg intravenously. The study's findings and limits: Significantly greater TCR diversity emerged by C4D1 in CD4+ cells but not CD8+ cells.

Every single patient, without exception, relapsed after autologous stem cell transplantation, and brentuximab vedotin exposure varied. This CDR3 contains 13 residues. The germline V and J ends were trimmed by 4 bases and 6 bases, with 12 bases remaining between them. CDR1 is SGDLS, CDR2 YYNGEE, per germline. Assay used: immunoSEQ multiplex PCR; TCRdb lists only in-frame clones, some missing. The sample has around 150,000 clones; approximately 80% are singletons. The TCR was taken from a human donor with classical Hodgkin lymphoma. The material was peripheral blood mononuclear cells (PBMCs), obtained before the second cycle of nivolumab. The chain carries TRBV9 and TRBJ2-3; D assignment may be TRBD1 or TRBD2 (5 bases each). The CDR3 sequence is CASSPTWGDTQYF. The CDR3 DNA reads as TGTGCCAGCAGCCCGACGTGGGGGGATACGCAGTATTTT.